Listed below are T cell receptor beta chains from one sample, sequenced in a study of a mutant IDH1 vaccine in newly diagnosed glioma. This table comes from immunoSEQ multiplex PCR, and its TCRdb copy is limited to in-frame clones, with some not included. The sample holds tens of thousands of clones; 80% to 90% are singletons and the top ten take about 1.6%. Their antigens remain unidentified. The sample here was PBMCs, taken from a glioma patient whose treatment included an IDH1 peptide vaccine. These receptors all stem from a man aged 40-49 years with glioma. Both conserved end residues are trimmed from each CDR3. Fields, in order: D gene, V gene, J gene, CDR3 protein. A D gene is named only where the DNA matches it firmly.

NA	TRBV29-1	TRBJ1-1	SALQPYGTEAF
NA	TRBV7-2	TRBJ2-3	ASSRLSPPDTQY
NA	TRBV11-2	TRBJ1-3	ASSFGGQGKAGNTIY
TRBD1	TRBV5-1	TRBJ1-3	ASSLAGGMSGNTIY
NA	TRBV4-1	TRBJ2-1	ASSPNRVAGHEQF
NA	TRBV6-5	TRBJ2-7	ASSYSVEASSYEQY
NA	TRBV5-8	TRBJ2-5	ASTILGAGKETQY
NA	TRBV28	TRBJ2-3	ASRTAITDTQY
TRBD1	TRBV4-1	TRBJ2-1	ASSPTGAERYNEQF
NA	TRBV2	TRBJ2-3	ASSDTRADTQY
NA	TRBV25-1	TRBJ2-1	ASSDWVYNEQF
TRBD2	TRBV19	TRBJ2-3	ASSPGLAGVSADTQY
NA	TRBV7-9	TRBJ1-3	ASSLSSYSSGNTIY
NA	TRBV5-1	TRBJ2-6	ASSLAGHLLSGANVLT
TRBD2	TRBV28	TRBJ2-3	ASTEAGVSTDTQY
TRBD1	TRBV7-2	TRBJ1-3	ASSSRQGGSGNTIY
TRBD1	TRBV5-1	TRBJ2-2	ASSYTGATGELF
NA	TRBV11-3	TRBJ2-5	ASSLGTEGNQETQY
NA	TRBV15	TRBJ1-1	ATSRGRPMNTEAF
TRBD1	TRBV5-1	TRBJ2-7	ASSLEGQGPREQY
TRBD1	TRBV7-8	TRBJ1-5	ASSSGRTGRDQPQH
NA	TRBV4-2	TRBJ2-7	ASSQGSDGSYEQY
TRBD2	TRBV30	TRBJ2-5	AWGSGREETQY
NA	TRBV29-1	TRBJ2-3	SVQRADTQY
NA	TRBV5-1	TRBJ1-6	ASSDRDGVNSPLH
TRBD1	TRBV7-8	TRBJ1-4	ASSLDENVRGSSTNEKLF